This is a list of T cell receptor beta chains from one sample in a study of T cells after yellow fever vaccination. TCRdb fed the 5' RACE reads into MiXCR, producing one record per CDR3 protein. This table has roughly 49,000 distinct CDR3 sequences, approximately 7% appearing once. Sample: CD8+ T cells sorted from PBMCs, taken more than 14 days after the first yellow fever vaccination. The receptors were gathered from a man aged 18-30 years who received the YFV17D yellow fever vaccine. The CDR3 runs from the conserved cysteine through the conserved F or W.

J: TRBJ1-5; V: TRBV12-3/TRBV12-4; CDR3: CASSFNGGSNQPQHF
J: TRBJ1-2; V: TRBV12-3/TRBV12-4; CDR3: CASRATGTGPSGYGYTF
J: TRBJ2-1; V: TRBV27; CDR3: CASSLLGDNEQFF
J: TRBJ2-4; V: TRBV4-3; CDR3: CASSQDRGGTGIAKNIQYF
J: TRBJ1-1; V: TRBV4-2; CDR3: CASSQDRDEAFF
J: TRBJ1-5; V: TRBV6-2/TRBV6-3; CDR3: CASSRAWDSNQPQHF
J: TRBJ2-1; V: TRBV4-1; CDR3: CASSQGSSRGDNEQFF
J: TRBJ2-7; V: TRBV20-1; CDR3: CSASSSSYEQYF
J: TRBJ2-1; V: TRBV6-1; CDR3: CASSPRISSYNEQFF
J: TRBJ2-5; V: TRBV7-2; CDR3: CASGTPRGGGMQETQYF
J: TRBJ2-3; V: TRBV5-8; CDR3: CASSFSLRVDTQYF
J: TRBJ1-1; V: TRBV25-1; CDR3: CASRTGNTEAFF
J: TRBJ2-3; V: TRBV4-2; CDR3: CASSQDRGTSTDTQYF
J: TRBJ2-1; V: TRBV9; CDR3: CASSGDLNEQFF
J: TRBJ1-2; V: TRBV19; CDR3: CASSIVPGASSPYTF
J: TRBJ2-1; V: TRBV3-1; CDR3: CASGNNEQFF
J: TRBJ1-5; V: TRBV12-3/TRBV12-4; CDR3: CASSDSHQRNQPQHF
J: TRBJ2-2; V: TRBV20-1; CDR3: CSARSWTSFTGELFF